This is a list of T cell receptor beta chains from one sample in a study of shared clonotypes between healthy human individuals. The table came from immunoSEQ multiplex PCR; TCRdb's copy has only in-frame clones and leaves some out. The sample includes around 2.1 million clones, 95% of them seen just once. What was sequenced was naive CD4+ T cells sorted from blood. The origin of the receptors is a man younger than 35 in good health. CDR3s include the opening cysteine and the closing phenylalanine or tryptophan. Fields, in order: clone size, J gene, D gene, V gene, CDR3 DNA, CDR3 protein. D genes are given only for firm matches. Not all rows give a size; the values are once, few, many and, for expanded clones, a class.

-,TRBJ2-4,-,TRBV7-9,TGTGCCAGCAGAAAGCCGGGGTACATTCAGTACTTC,CASRKPGYIQYF
-,TRBJ1-6,TRBD1,TRBV30,TGTGCCTGGAGTGCCGGACAGGGCTTCAATTCACCCCTCCACTTT,CAWSAGQGFNSPLHF
-,TRBJ1-6,-,TRBV27,TGTGCCAGCAGTTTATCGGACGAGGTTAATTCACCCCTCCACTTT,CASSLSDEVNSPLHF
-,TRBJ2-7,-,TRBV6-5,TGTGCCAGCAGTGCCCCAGGGACCTACGAGCAGTACTTC,CASSAPGTYEQYF
-,TRBJ2-3,-,TRBV10-3,TGTGCCATCAGTGAGACAGGACCCACAGATACGCAGTATTTT,CAISETGPTDTQYF
-,TRBJ2-5,-,TRBV5-1,TGCGCCAGCAGCTCCCGTTCAGGCCAAGAGACCCAGTACTTC,CASSSRSGQETQYF
-,TRBJ1-4,-,TRBV27,TGTGCCAGCAGTCGTACGGGGGCAACTAATGAAAAACTGTTTTTT,CASSRTGATNEKLFF
-,TRBJ2-1,TRBD2,TRBV11-2,TGTGCCGGCGCCTCGGAAGCGGGAGTTGCGTTCTTC,CAGASEAGVAFF
-,TRBJ1-2,-,TRBV7-3,TGTGCCAGCAGCTTATCTGCTTCCAACTATGGCTACACCTTC,CASSLSASNYGYTF
-,TRBJ2-7,TRBD2,TRBV5-4,TGTGCCAGCAGCTTGGATCCGGGGGGACTCTACGAGCAGTACTTC,CASSLDPGGLYEQYF
-,TRBJ2-5,-,TRBV7-6,TGTGCCAGCAGCCCGGGCGAGACCCAGTACTTC,CASSPGETQYF
-,TRBJ1-2,-,TRBV2,TGTGCCAGCACCGTGACAGTGGCGGGTGGCTACACCTTC,CASTVTVAGGYTF
-,TRBJ1-2,-,TRBV25-1,TGTGCCAGCAGTGCCTTGATACCGGGCCCTTATGGCTACACCTTC,CASSALIPGPYGYTF
-,TRBJ2-5,-,TRBV6-6,TGTGCCAGCAAGACGGGCCATCGGGAGACCCAGTACTTC,CASKTGHRETQYF
-,TRBJ2-5,-,TRBV10-3,TGTGCCATCAGGGGTCTGACCCAGTACTTC,CAIRGLTQYF
-,TRBJ2-3,TRBD2,TRBV4-3,TGCGCCAGCAGGCCAGCGGGAGGGCCGGGTGCAGATACGCAGTATTTT,CASRPAGGPGADTQYF
-,TRBJ2-7,-,TRBV6-5,TGTGCCAGCAGTTCCCCGGGACGGACCTACGAGCAGTACTTC,CASSSPGRTYEQYF
-,TRBJ1-5,-,TRBV28,TGTGCCAGCAGTTTAGGGGGCCCGAATCAGCCCCAGCATTTT,CASSLGGPNQPQHF
-,TRBJ1-5,TRBD1,TRBV6-5,TGTGCCAGCAGCCTCACGACAGGGGCCAATCAGCCCCAGCATTTT,CASSLTTGANQPQHF
once,TRBJ2-5,TRBD2,TRBV30,TGTGCCTGGAGTCGATTAGCGGGAGAACAAGAGACCCAGTACTTC,CAWSRLAGEQETQYF
-,TRBJ1-1,TRBD1,TRBV7-9,TGTGCCAGCAGCTTAACAGGGGATGCTTTCTTT,CASSLTGDAFF
-,TRBJ2-1,TRBD1,TRBV29-1,TGCAGCGCCCTCCAGGGGGCAAACTACAATGAGCAGTTCTTC,CSALQGANYNEQFF
-,TRBJ2-2,-,TRBV11-2,TGTGCCAGCAGCTTGGCAGACCGTAGGACCGGGGAGCTGTTTTTT,CASSLADRRTGELFF
-,TRBJ1-5,-,TRBV30,TGTGCCTGGAGTAGTCAGGGGCTTGCCCAGCATTTT,CAWSSQGLAQHF
-,TRBJ2-3,-,TRBV7-2,TGTGCCAGCAGCCGGATAGCTCAGGATACGCAGTATTTT,CASSRIAQDTQYF
-,TRBJ2-7,-,TRBV27,TGTGCCAGCAGCTTCTCCGGAGAGCAGTACTTC,CASSFSGEQYF
-,TRBJ2-2,TRBD2,TRBV7-2,TGTGCCAGCAGCCTAGGACTAGCGGTGGCGAACACCGGGGAGCTGTTTTTT,CASSLGLAVANTGELFF
-,TRBJ1-3,-,TRBV28,TGTGCCAGCAGTCCCGATTTAGGAATTAGCTCTGGAAACACCATATATTTT,CASSPDLGISSGNTIYF
-,TRBJ2-3,-,TRBV30,TGTGCCTGGAGTGTACGTAGGGGGAAATCCACAGATACGCAGTATTTT,CAWSVRRGKSTDTQYF
once,TRBJ1-5,-,TRBV28,TGTGCCAGCAGTCCCTGGACAGCACATAGCAATCAGCCCCAGCATTTT,CASSPWTAHSNQPQHF
-,TRBJ1-1,-,TRBV6-1,TGTGCCAGCAGTCAGGTTTATAACACTGAAGCTTTCTTT,CASSQVYNTEAFF
-,TRBJ1-1,-,TRBV5-1,TGCGCCAGCAGCTTGACTAGAGAGTCCACTGAAGCTTTCTTT,CASSLTRESTEAFF
-,TRBJ1-6,TRBD1,TRBV9,TGTGCCAGCAGCGCCGGGGAGCAGGGGGCTACACCCCTCCACTTT,CASSAGEQGATPLHF
-,TRBJ2-1,-,TRBV6-1,TGTGCCAGCAGTCCAGTGGACAATGAGCAGTTCTTC,CASSPVDNEQFF
-,TRBJ1-1,TRBD1,TRBV4-1,TGCGCCAGCAGCCACAGGGGGCCCGGTGTCGGCGGCACTGAAGCTTTCTTT,CASSHRGPGVGGTEAFF
-,TRBJ1-4,TRBD1,TRBV6-6,TGTGCCAGCAGCCGGACAGGGAGAGCGTATGAAAAACTGTTTTTT,CASSRTGRAYEKLFF
-,TRBJ2-2,-,TRBV27,TGTGCCAGCAGTTATGGGGGCCTAAGCTCGAACACCGGGGAGCTGTTTTTT,CASSYGGLSSNTGELFF
-,TRBJ2-7,-,TRBV6-1,TGTGCCAGCAGTGAACTTGGCCAGGGGTGGTACGAGCAGTACTTC,CASSELGQGWYEQYF
-,TRBJ2-5,-,TRBV28,TGTGCCAGCAGTTTTGTGGGGGCGGGAGAGACCCAGTACTTC,CASSFVGAGETQYF
once,TRBJ2-3,-,TRBV2,TGTGCCAGCAGTGTCACCTCTCGTGGCACAGATACGCAGTATTTT,CASSVTSRGTDTQYF
once,TRBJ1-1,-,TRBV7-2,TGTGCCAGCCTTGGGCAGACGAACACTGAAGCTTTCTTT,CASLGQTNTEAFF
once,TRBJ1-3,TRBD1,TRBV6-5,TGTGCCAGCAGTAGACAGGGATCCAGAAACACCATATATTTT,CASSRQGSRNTIYF
-,TRBJ2-3,-,TRBV5-1,TGCGCCAGCAGCTTGGGAGGGTTCACAGATACGCAGTATTTT,CASSLGGFTDTQYF
-,TRBJ2-4,-,TRBV2,TGTGCCAGCAGTGAAGCGCGGCAAGTTCTAGCCAAAAACATTCAGTACTTC,CASSEARQVLAKNIQYF
-,TRBJ2-7,-,TRBV7-2,TGTGCCAGCAGCTTAGTGCAGGTCCACGAGCAGTACTTC,CASSLVQVHEQYF
-,TRBJ2-5,-,TRBV9,TGTGCCAGCAGCCCCTCCCCAGTTCAGTGGGAGACCCAGTACTTC,CASSPSPVQWETQYF